Listed below are T cell receptor beta chains from one sample, sequenced in a study of T cell repertoires in cytomegalovirus infection. Each CDR3 protein is one row after TCRdb ran MiXCR on the reads. Of fewer than 1,000,000 distinct CDR3 sequences listed, roughly 30% are singletons. These receptors are not linked to any known antigen. The sample consisted of cultured CD8+ T cells from PBMCs, taken from culture after CMV antigen stimulation. The receptors originated from a human donor in good health (CMV status not recorded). Some clones in this sample may be carry-over from other donors' samples. Each CDR3 is given with its conserved first and last residue. A D gene is named only where the DNA matches it firmly. Size is omitted from some rows. Given values are once, few, many or a class for expanded clones.

J: TRBJ1-3
D: NA
length: 16
size: NA
V: TRBV7-9
CDR3: CASSFLSPWEGNTIYF
DNA: TGTGCCAGCAGCTTCCTTTCTCCTTGGGAAGGAAACACCATATATTTT

J: TRBJ2-3
D: TRBD2
length: 16
size: many
V: TRBV7-8
CDR3: CASSSPTSGGTDTQYF
DNA: TGTGCCAGCAGCTCGCCGACTAGCGGGGGCACAGATACGCAGTATTTT

J: TRBJ1-4
D: NA
length: 15
size: NA
V: TRBV6-6
CDR3: CASSFSIMGGEKLFF
DNA: TGTGCCAGCAGTTTCTCAATAATGGGAGGCGAAAAACTGTTTTTT

J: TRBJ1-1
D: NA
length: 15
size: NA
V: TRBV4-2
CDR3: CASSQTRGGGTEAFF
DNA: TGTGCCAGCAGCCAAACCCGAGGGGGTGGCACTGAAGCTTTCTTT

J: TRBJ1-2
D: TRBD1
length: 17
size: few
V: TRBV12-3/TRBV12-4
CDR3: CASSLDLVPGTEYGYTF
DNA: TGTGCCAGCAGTTTGGATTTAGTTCCCGGGACAGAGTATGGCTACACCTTC

J: TRBJ2-6
D: NA
length: 15
size: NA
V: TRBV20-1
CDR3: CSAMGSASGANVLTF
DNA: TGCAGTGCTATGGGGTCGGCGTCTGGGGCCAACGTCCTGACTTTC

J: TRBJ2-7
D: TRBD1
length: 14
size: NA
V: TRBV5-6
CDR3: CASSRGQGNYEQYF
DNA: TGTGCCAGCAGCCGGGGACAGGGTAACTACGAGCAGTACTTC

J: TRBJ1-1
D: TRBD1
length: 16
size: NA
V: TRBV19
CDR3: CASSIPLDRTHTEAFF
DNA: TGTGCCAGTAGTATCCCCCTGGACAGGACCCACACTGAAGCTTTCTTT

J: TRBJ1-5
D: NA
length: 14
size: NA
V: TRBV7-2
CDR3: CASSNTGFLQPQHF
DNA: TGTGCCAGCAGCAATACAGGGTTCTTGCAGCCCCAGCATTTT

J: TRBJ2-5
D: TRBD2
length: 16
size: NA
V: TRBV7-6
CDR3: CASRRTSGGAWETQYF
DNA: TGTGCCAGCAGACGGACTAGCGGGGGGGCCTGGGAGACCCAGTACTTC

J: TRBJ2-5
D: TRBD1
length: 15
size: NA
V: TRBV13
CDR3: CASSSLDRLRETQYF
DNA: TGTGCCAGCAGCTCCCTGGACAGGTTAAGAGAGACCCAGTACTTC

J: TRBJ2-5
D: TRBD1
length: 16
size: few
V: TRBV27
CDR3: CASSFLVGQGFETQYF
DNA: TGTGCCAGCAGTTTTCTTGTGGGACAGGGGTTTGAGACCCAGTACTTC

J: TRBJ2-1
D: TRBD1
length: 13
size: NA
V: TRBV7-4
CDR3: CASSLEGADERFF
DNA: TGTGCCAGCAGCTTAGAGGGGGCCGATGAGCGGTTCTTC

J: TRBJ2-7
D: TRBD1
length: 15
size: NA
V: TRBV10-3
CDR3: CAISAQGASSYEQYF
DNA: TGTGCCATCAGTGCACAGGGGGCTTCCTCCTACGAGCAGTACTTC

J: TRBJ1-2
D: TRBD1
length: 14
size: few
V: TRBV5-6
CDR3: CASSFRDRVRGYTF
DNA: TGTGCCAGCAGCTTTCGTGACAGGGTGCGGGGCTACACCTTC

J: TRBJ2-2
D: NA
length: 16
size: NA
V: TRBV5-1
CDR3: CASSLAGSANTGELFF
DNA: TGCGCCAGCAGCTTGGCGGGTTCCGCGAACACCGGGGAGCTGTTTTTT

J: TRBJ2-4
D: NA
length: 17
size: NA
V: TRBV19
CDR3: CASSIDPVGLAKNIQYF
DNA: TGTGCCAGTAGTATAGATCCGGTAGGGCTAGCCAAAAACATTCAGTACTTC

J: TRBJ1-1
D: NA
length: 14
size: many
V: TRBV12-5
CDR3: CASAPPAMNTEAFF
DNA: TGTGCTAGTGCCCCACCGGCCATGAACACTGAAGCTTTCTTT

J: TRBJ2-1
D: TRBD1
length: 14
size: few
V: TRBV6-2/TRBV6-3
CDR3: CASSYFQGAYEQFF
DNA: TGTGCCAGCAGTTATTTCCAGGGGGCCTATGAGCAGTTCTTC

J: TRBJ2-7
D: NA
length: 15
size: NA
V: TRBV5-6
CDR3: CASSLALVRTYEQYF
DNA: TGTGCCAGCAGCTTGGCCTTGGTCAGAACCTACGAGCAGTACTTC

J: TRBJ1-4
D: NA
length: 13
size: few
V: TRBV20-1
CDR3: CTTSEGLNEKLFF
DNA: TGCACCACATCGGAGGGGTTGAATGAAAAACTGTTTTTT

J: TRBJ2-1
D: NA
length: 14
size: NA
V: TRBV15
CDR3: CAASSGAPYNEQFF
DNA: TGTGCCGCCAGCTCGGGGGCCCCCTACAATGAGCAGTTCTTC

J: TRBJ2-1
D: TRBD2
length: 17
size: NA
V: TRBV7-2
CDR3: CASSLRAGTRPVHEQFF
DNA: TGTGCCAGCAGTCTCAGAGCCGGGACTAGGCCTGTCCATGAGCAGTTCTTC

J: TRBJ2-3
D: NA
length: 14
size: NA
V: TRBV9
CDR3: CASSVEQRTDTQYF
DNA: TGTGCCAGCAGCGTAGAACAGCGCACAGATACGCAGTATTTT

J: TRBJ2-1
D: NA
length: 14
size: many
V: TRBV7-6
CDR3: CASSPRIAYNEQFF
DNA: TGTGCCAGCAGCCCTCGGATCGCCTACAATGAGCAGTTCTTC

J: TRBJ2-1
D: NA
length: 14
size: many
V: TRBV7-9
CDR3: CASSQPTPYNEQFF
DNA: TGTGCCAGCAGCCAACCTACACCCTACAATGAGCAGTTCTTC

J: TRBJ2-1
D: NA
length: 13
size: NA
V: TRBV6-2/TRBV6-3
CDR3: CASSYLMRGEQFF
DNA: TGTGCCAGCAGTTACCTAATGCGGGGCGAGCAGTTCTTC

J: TRBJ1-1
D: NA
length: 14
size: few
V: TRBV19
CDR3: CASTIRGDHTEAFF
DNA: TGTGCCAGTACTATCAGAGGGGATCACACTGAAGCTTTCTTT

J: TRBJ1-1
D: NA
length: 13
size: few
V: TRBV28
CDR3: CASRLGGTTEAFF
DNA: TGTGCCAGCAGGCTAGGGGGGACTACTGAAGCTTTCTTT

J: TRBJ2-3
D: TRBD2
length: 17
size: few
V: TRBV6-2/TRBV6-3
CDR3: CASSYSSSGGPTDTQYF
DNA: TGTGCCAGCAGTTACTCTTCTAGCGGGGGGCCTACAGATACGCAGTATTTT

J: TRBJ1-4
D: NA
length: 13
size: many
V: TRBV7-8
CDR3: CASSSGSPGKLFF
DNA: TGTGCCAGCAGCTCGGGATCACCCGGGAAACTGTTTTTT

J: TRBJ1-3
D: NA
length: 19
size: NA
V: TRBV7-8
CDR3: CASSLYFGREANSGNTIYF
DNA: TGTGCCAGCAGCTTATACTTTGGTCGGGAAGCCAACTCTGGAAACACCATATATTTT

J: TRBJ2-5
D: NA
length: 15
size: few
V: TRBV4-1
CDR3: CASSQAYLGEETQYF
DNA: TGCGCCAGCAGCCAAGCGTACTTGGGGGAAGAGACCCAGTACTTC

J: TRBJ2-1
D: NA
length: 13
size: few
V: TRBV20-1
CDR3: CSAEGADFYEQFF
DNA: TGCAGTGCGGAGGGGGCCGATTTTTATGAGCAGTTCTTC

J: TRBJ2-2
D: NA
length: 17
size: few
V: TRBV7-9
CDR3: CASNGDVAVANTGELFF
DNA: TGTGCCAGCAACGGGGACGTAGCCGTCGCGAACACCGGGGAGCTGTTTTTT

J: TRBJ1-1
D: NA
length: 14
size: many
V: TRBV19
CDR3: CASSSRQMNTEAFF
DNA: TGTGCCAGTAGCTCGAGGCAGATGAACACTGAAGCTTTCTTT

J: TRBJ2-7
D: TRBD1
length: 15
size: few
V: TRBV6-5
CDR3: CASSWGPGQIHEQYF
DNA: TGTGCCAGCAGTTGGGGACCGGGACAGATCCACGAGCAGTACTTC

J: TRBJ2-3
D: TRBD1
length: 16
size: NA
V: TRBV9
CDR3: CASSGPDRGFTDTQYF
DNA: TGTGCCAGCAGCGGTCCCGACAGGGGCTTTACAGATACGCAGTATTTT

J: TRBJ1-5
D: TRBD1
length: 15
size: NA
V: TRBV6-1
CDR3: CASSEGTGIFQPQRF
DNA: TGTGCCAGCAGTGAAGGGACAGGGATTTTTCAGCCCCAGCGTTTT

J: TRBJ1-1
D: NA
length: 13
size: many
V: TRBV7-2
CDR3: CASSPSGYTEAFF
DNA: TGTGCCAGCAGCCCCTCGGGCTACACTGAAGCTTTCTTT

J: TRBJ1-5
D: NA
length: 13
size: NA
V: TRBV15
CDR3: CATSEQGNQPQHF
DNA: TGTGCCACATCGGAACAGGGCAATCAGCCCCAGCATTTT

J: TRBJ1-6
D: NA
length: 14
size: NA
V: TRBV5-4
CDR3: CASSFEGYNSPLHF
DNA: TGTGCCAGCAGCTTTGAGGGGTATAATTCACCCCTCCACTTT

J: TRBJ1-2
D: NA
length: 15
size: NA
V: TRBV14
CDR3: CASSQDGGAAYGYTF
DNA: TGTGCCAGCAGCCAAGACGGCGGAGCAGCCTATGGCTACACCTTC

J: TRBJ2-5
D: TRBD2
length: 16
size: NA
V: TRBV6-2/TRBV6-3
CDR3: CASSYSASGYQETQYF
DNA: TGTGCCAGCAGTTACTCCGCTAGCGGATATCAAGAGACCCAGTACTTC

J: TRBJ1-2
D: TRBD1
length: 14
size: few
V: TRBV27
CDR3: CASSFLGGNYGYTF
DNA: TGTGCCAGCAGTTTTCTAGGGGGCAACTATGGCTACACCTTC

J: TRBJ2-4
D: NA
length: 15
size: NA
V: TRBV7-9
CDR3: CASSSTRLAKNIQYF
DNA: TGTGCCAGCAGTTCGACCCGATTAGCCAAAAACATTCAGTACTTC

J: TRBJ1-6
D: NA
length: 15
size: many
V: TRBV7-9
CDR3: CASSDWAGTSSPLHF
DNA: TGTGCCAGCAGCGATTGGGCAGGGACGTCATCACCCCTCCACTTT

J: TRBJ2-2
D: NA
length: 14
size: NA
V: TRBV19
CDR3: CASSIWGNDGELFF
DNA: TGTGCCAGTAGTATCTGGGGTAACGACGGGGAGCTGTTTTTT

J: TRBJ2-2
D: TRBD1
length: 14
size: few
V: TRBV7-9
CDR3: CASSPYRGFGELFF
DNA: TGTGCCAGCAGCCCCTACAGGGGATTCGGGGAGCTGTTTTTT

J: TRBJ2-5
D: NA
length: 15
size: many
V: TRBV7-2
CDR3: CASSLKGFVGETQYF
DNA: TGTGCCAGCAGCTTGAAAGGTTTCGTGGGGGAGACCCAGTACTTC

J: TRBJ1-5
D: NA
length: 16
size: many
V: TRBV7-9
CDR3: CASSPPGLQNNQPQHF
DNA: TGTGCCAGCAGCCCCCCGGGTCTCCAAAACAATCAGCCCCAGCATTTT

J: TRBJ2-1
D: NA
length: 14
size: few
V: TRBV6-6
CDR3: CASIGPRGDNEQFF
DNA: TGTGCCAGCATCGGACCGAGGGGGGACAATGAGCAGTTCTTC

J: TRBJ2-5
D: TRBD2
length: 15
size: NA
V: TRBV7-6
CDR3: CASSQSGGARETQYF
DNA: TGTGCCAGCAGCCAGAGCGGGGGGGCGAGAGAGACCCAGTACTTC

J: TRBJ2-6
D: NA
length: 16
size: NA
V: TRBV28
CDR3: CASSFPPLSGTNVLTF
DNA: TGTGCCAGCAGTTTCCCCCCCCTCTCTGGGACCAACGTCCTGACTTTC

J: TRBJ2-5
D: TRBD2
length: 14
size: once
V: TRBV3-1
CDR3: CASSLAGVTETQYF
DNA: TGTGCCAGCAGTCTAGCGGGGGTCACAGAGACCCAGTACTTC

J: TRBJ1-1
D: TRBD1
length: 16
size: NA
V: TRBV12-5
CDR3: CASGFGFDREVTEAFF
DNA: TGTGCTAGTGGTTTCGGGTTCGACAGGGAGGTCACTGAAGCTTTCTTT

J: TRBJ1-2
D: NA
length: 14
size: few
V: TRBV12-3/TRBV12-4
CDR3: CASRPPRLSSGYTF
DNA: TGTGCCAGCAGACCGCCCCGGCTCAGTTCGGGCTACACCTTC

J: TRBJ1-1
D: NA
length: 17
size: NA
V: TRBV12-3/TRBV12-4
CDR3: CASNPGGAPSLNTEAFF
DNA: TGTGCCAGCAACCCGGGAGGGGCCCCATCACTGAACACTGAAGCTTTCTTT

J: TRBJ2-7
D: TRBD1
length: 15
size: few
V: TRBV12-3/TRBV12-4
CDR3: CASSYPDRDLYEQYF
DNA: TGTGCCAGCAGTTACCCGGACAGGGACCTCTACGAGCAGTACTTC

J: TRBJ1-2
D: NA
length: 18
size: many
V: TRBV7-8
CDR3: CASSLTGRGRARDYGYTF
DNA: TGTGCCAGCAGCTTAACCGGGCGGGGCAGGGCTCGGGACTATGGCTACACCTTC